A selection of T cell receptor beta chains follows, all from one sample in a study of cytomegalovirus exposure and HLA in healthy donors. Generated by immunoSEQ multiplex PCR, the TCRdb table keeps only in-frame clones and is missing some. The sample consists of roughly 110,000 clones, roughly 80% of them appearing once. Material: PBMCs. Receptors originate from a man aged 30 to 45 in good health and CMV-seronegative. The CDR3 runs from the conserved cysteine through the conserved F or W. Each record gives: V gene, J gene, CDR3 protein.

>TRBV2|TRBJ2-7
CASNPGTGSAEQYF
>TRBV7-9|TRBJ2-7
CASEDGRGSYEQYF
>TRBV14|-
CASSHGQISYEQYF
>TRBV5-6|TRBJ2-1
CASSLTTSGYAYYNEQFF
>TRBV6-4|TRBJ1-1
CASRRQGAATTEAFF
>TRBV18|TRBJ2-1
CASSPPGRQYNEQFF
>TRBV13|TRBJ1-2
CASSLGGRDYGYTF
>TRBV6-1|TRBJ1-4
CASSGSTNEKLFF
>TRBV6-5|TRBJ2-7
CASSPGVSEQYF
>TRBV4-2|TRBJ2-1
CASSLQWGQRGSGEHEQFF
>TRBV9|TRBJ1-1
CASSRGGTHTEAFF
>TRBV28|TRBJ2-7
CASSTLTSGRYF
>TRBV7-8|TRBJ2-6
CASSHGQGANVLTF
>TRBV11-2|TRBJ2-1
CASSIPGGEQFF
>TRBV30|TRBJ2-5
CAWTHGGAQETQYF
>TRBV6-1|TRBJ2-3
CASSQQGIRSDTQYF
>TRBV6-1|TRBJ1-6
CASSGAQGPPLPLHF
>TRBV6-5|TRBJ1-5
CASSPLQGTQPQHF
>TRBV4-2|TRBJ1-1
CASSQTASREAFF
>TRBV6-1|TRBJ2-2
CASKRRGERTGELFF
>TRBV9|TRBJ1-1
CASSVGAGLNTEAFF
>TRBV11-2|TRBJ1-1
CASSPRQGATNTEAFF
>TRBV5-1|TRBJ2-3
CASSPTYSTDTQYF